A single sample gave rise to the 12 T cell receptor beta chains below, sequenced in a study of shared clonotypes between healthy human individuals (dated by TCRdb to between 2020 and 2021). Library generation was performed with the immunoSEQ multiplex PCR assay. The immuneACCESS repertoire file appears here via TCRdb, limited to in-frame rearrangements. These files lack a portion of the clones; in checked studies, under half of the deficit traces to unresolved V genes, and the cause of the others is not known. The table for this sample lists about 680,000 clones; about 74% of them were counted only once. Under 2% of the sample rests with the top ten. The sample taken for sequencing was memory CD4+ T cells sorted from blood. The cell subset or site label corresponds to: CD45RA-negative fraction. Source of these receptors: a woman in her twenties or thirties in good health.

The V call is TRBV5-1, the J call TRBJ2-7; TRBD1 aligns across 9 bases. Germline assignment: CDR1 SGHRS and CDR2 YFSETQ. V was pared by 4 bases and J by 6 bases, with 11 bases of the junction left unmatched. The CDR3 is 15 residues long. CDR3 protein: CASSPLQGASLEQYF. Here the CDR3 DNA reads TGCGCCAGCAGCCCCCTACAGGGGGCCTCTCTCGAGCAGTACTTC.

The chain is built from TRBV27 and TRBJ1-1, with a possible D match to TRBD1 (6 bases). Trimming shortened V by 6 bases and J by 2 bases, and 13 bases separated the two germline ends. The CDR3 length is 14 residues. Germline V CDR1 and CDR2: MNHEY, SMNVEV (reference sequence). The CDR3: CASRGRGRNTEAFF. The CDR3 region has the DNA TGTGCCAGCAGGGGACGGGGGCGAAACACTGAAGCTTTCTTT.

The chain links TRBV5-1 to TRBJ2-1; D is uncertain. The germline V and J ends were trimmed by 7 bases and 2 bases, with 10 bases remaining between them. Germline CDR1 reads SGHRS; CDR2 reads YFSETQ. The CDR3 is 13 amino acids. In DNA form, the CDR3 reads TGCGCCAGCCGTGTGCCAACCTACAATGAGCAGTTCTTC. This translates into CASRVPTYNEQFF.

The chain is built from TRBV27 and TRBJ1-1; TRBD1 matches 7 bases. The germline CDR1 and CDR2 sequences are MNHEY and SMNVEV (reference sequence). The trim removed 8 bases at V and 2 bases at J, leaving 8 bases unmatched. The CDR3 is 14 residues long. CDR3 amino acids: CASSRQGSNTEAFF. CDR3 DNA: TGTGCCAGCTCTCGACAGGGTTCAAACACTGAAGCTTTCTTT.

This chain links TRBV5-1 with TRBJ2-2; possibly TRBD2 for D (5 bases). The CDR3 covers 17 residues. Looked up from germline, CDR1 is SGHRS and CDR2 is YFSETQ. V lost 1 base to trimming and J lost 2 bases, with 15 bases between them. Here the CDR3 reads CASSLLPSGDNTGELFF. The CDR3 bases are TGCGCCAGCAGCTTGTTGCCCAGCGGAGATAACACCGGGGAGCTGTTTTTT.

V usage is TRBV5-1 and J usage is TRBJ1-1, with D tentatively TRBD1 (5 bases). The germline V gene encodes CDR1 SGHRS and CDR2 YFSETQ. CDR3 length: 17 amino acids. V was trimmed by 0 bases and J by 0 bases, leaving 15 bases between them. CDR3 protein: CASSLDRGVRMNTEAFF. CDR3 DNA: TGCGCCAGCAGCTTGGATCGGGGGGTGCGGATGAACACTGAAGCTTTCTTT.

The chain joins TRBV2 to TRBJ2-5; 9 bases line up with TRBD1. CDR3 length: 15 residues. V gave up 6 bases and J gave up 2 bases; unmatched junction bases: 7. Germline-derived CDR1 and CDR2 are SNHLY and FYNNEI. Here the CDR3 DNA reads TGTGCCAGCAGGCCGACAGGGGGAAAACAAGAGACCCAGTACTTC. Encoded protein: CASRPTGGKQETQYF.

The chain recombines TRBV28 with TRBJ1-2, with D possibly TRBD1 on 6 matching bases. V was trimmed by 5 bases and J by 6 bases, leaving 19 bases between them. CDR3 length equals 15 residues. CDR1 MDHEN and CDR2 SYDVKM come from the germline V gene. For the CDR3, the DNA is TGTGCCAGCAGTCCCCCGGGCAGGGGCAGGGATGGCTACACCTTC. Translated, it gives CASSPPGRGRDGYTF.

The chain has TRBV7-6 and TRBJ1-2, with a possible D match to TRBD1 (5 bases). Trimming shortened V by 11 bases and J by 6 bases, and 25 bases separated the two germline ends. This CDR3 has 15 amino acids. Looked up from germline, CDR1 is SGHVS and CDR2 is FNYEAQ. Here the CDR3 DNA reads TGTGCCGTCGGGCGGGGCGCGAGTTTCGCCCATGGCTACACCTTC. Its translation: CAVGRGASFAHGYTF.

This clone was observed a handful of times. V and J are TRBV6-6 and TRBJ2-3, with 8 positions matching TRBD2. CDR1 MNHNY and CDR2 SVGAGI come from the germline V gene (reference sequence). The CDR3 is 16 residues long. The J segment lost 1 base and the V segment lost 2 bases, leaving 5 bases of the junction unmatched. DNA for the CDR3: TGTGCCAGCAGTTACAGGCGGGAGGTCCGCACAGATACGCAGTATTTT. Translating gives CASSYRREVRTDTQYF.

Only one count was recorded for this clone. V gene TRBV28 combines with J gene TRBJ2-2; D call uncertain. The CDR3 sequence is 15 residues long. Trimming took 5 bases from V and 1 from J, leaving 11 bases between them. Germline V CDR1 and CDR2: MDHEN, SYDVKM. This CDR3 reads CASSRDRMNTGELFF. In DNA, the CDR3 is TGTGCCAGCAGTCGCGACCGTATGAACACCGGGGAGCTGTTTTTT.

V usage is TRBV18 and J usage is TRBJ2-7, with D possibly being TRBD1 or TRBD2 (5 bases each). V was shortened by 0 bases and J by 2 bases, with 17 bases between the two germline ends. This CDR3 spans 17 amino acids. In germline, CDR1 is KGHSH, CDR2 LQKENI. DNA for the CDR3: TGTGCCAGCTCACCACCGAGGGGAGCGGAGACGACCTACGAGCAGTACTTC. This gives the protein CASSPPRGAETTYEQYF.